One and the same sample provided the 28 T cell receptor beta chains below, sequenced in a study of T cells expressing NK-cell markers. TCRdb reprocessed the 5' RACE reads; each CDR3 protein has one entry and no DNA is given. Listed are about 460,000 distinct CDR3 sequences; more than 1.4% falls within the top ten. The sequencing sample was made of blood T cells: a sorted CD56 or NKG2C T cell subset, CD4+ or CD8+ T cells, or bulk PBMC T cells (not recorded which). These receptors were obtained from a woman aged 50 to 65 in good health.

The rearrangement joins TRBV12-3 or TRBV12-4 to TRBJ1-4; TCRdb names TRBD1, which stays unverified in the absence of DNA. CDR3 length equals 12 residues. Here the CDR3 reads CASAQGIGKLFF.

This sequence joins TRBV10-3 and TRBJ2-3. Germline-derived CDR1 and CDR2 are ENHRY and SYGVKD. The CDR3 sequence is 12 residues long. CDR3 amino acids: CAISVLLDTQYF.

The gene calls are TRBV20-1 and TRBJ2-1; TCRdb gives TRBD2 as the D gene, but with no DNA this cannot be confirmed. The CDR3 has 22 residues. Germline V gene lookup returns CDR1 DFQATT and CDR2 SNEGSKA (reference sequence). Here the CDR3 reads CSARDSYRYGASGTPSYNEQFF.

The chain employs TRBV4-1 and TRBJ1-5; with no DNA, the TCRdb D assignment of TRBD1 cannot be verified. The CDR3 is 13 residues long. CDR1 is MGHRA, CDR2 YSYEKL, per germline. CDR3 protein: CATRGTGNQPQHF.

This chain joins TRBV11-2 and TRBJ2-6; TCRdb outputs TRBD1, but without DNA this stays unchecked. The CDR3 runs to 17 residues. Germline loops: CDR1 SGHAT, CDR2 FQNNGV. CDR3 loop: CASSPQRTGAGANVLTF.

The chain employs TRBV5-8 and TRBJ2-1; checking the TCRdb D call of TRBD1 is not possible without DNA. The CDR3 runs 15 residues. Germline CDR1 SGHTS, CDR2 YDEGEE. The CDR3 sequence is CASSPSWGAYNEQFF.

The rearrangement uses TRBV27 and TRBJ1-2; TCRdb returns TRBD1, unconfirmable since there is no DNA. Germline lookup yields CDR1 MNHEY and CDR2 SMNVEV (reference sequence). CDR3 length equals 13 residues. This CDR3 reads CASRLYQGGGYTF.

The chain recombines TRBV20-1 with TRBJ2-3; TCRdb's assignment of TRBD1 cannot be checked, as there is no DNA. The V gene's germline CDR1 is DFQATT and CDR2 SNEGSKA (reference sequence). This CDR3 contains 15 residues. CDR3 sequence: CSAGGDRGVSDTQYF.

The chain uses TRBV5-1 and TRBJ2-3; TCRdb designates TRBD1, a call that cannot be tested without DNA. Germline V gene lookup returns CDR1 SGHRS and CDR2 YFSETQ. The CDR3 extends over 18 amino acids. CDR3 sequence reads: CASRKYDKTETSTDTQYF.

The rearrangement joins TRBV14 to TRBJ2-1. The germline gives CDR1 SGHDN, CDR2 FVKESK. The CDR3 has 13 amino acids. CDR3 in amino acids: CASSQTRGTEQFF.

The chain is built from TRBV29-1 and TRBJ2-4; TCRdb outputs TRBD1, but without DNA this stays unchecked. The CDR3 spans 16 residues. Germline assignment: CDR1 SQVTM and CDR2 ANQGSEA. CDR3 residues: CSVRGAGQGAKNIQYF.

This chain joins TRBV5-1 and TRBJ2-1; TCRdb's D gene call, TRBD2, goes unchecked for lack of DNA. The CDR3 loop spans 18 amino acids. The germline gives CDR1 SGHRS, CDR2 YFSETQ. CDR3: CASSNTGTSGMIYNEQFF.

This rearrangement joins TRBV30 to TRBJ2-5. Germline V lookup: CDR1 GTSNPN, CDR2 SVGIG (reference sequence). The CDR3 runs 13 residues. The CDR3 protein is CAWSRNQQETQYF.

The chain recombines TRBV5-1 with TRBJ1-5; there is no DNA to check the TCRdb D call of TRBD1. Germline lookup yields CDR1 SGHRS and CDR2 YFSETQ. CDR3 length: 15 amino acids. The CDR3 region is CASSPGQPHNQPQHF.

CDR3: CASSPFDPDTGELFF. J is TRBJ2-2 and V is TRBV18. CDR3 size: 15 residues. In germline, CDR1 is KGHSH, CDR2 LQKENI.

This rearrangement joins TRBV5-1 to TRBJ2-7. Germline V gene data show CDR1 as SGHRS and CDR2 as YFSETQ. The CDR3 runs 12 residues. Here the CDR3 reads CASSRVGYEQYF.

V and J are TRBV7-2 and TRBJ2-2; the D call of TRBD1 rests on TCRdb alone, since no DNA is present to check it. The germline V gene encodes CDR1 SGHTA and CDR2 FQGNSA. This CDR3 contains 17 residues. CDR3 loop: CASSPIYRVRATGELFF.

The chain is built from TRBV2 and TRBJ2-3. Germline V CDR1 and CDR2: SNHLY, FYNNEI. The CDR3 has 14 residues. The CDR3 region is CASKLQGYTDTQYF. The full variable domain, rest sourced from reference TRBV2 and TRBJ2-3, is EPEVTQTPSHQVTQMGQEVILRCVPISNHLYFYWYRQILGQKVEFLVSFYNNEISEKSEIFDDQFSVERPDGSNFTLKIRSTKLEDSAMYFCASKLQGYTDTQYFGPGTRLTVL.

This sequence joins TRBV9 and TRBJ2-1; the TRBD2 assignment by TCRdb is unverifiable without DNA. This CDR3 contains 15 residues. Germline V gives CDR1 SGDLS, CDR2 YYNGEE. The CDR3 is CASSESGRRHNEQFF.

The J gene is TRBJ2-7, the V gene TRBV29-1; TCRdb outputs TRBD2, but without DNA this stays unchecked. Germline V gives CDR1 SQVTM, CDR2 ANQGSEA. The CDR3 length is 14 residues. The CDR3 is CSATQRGVSYEQYF.

This chain connects TRBV7-8 to TRBJ2-2; the D call of TRBD2 rests on TCRdb alone, since no DNA is present to check it. The CDR3 spans 18 residues. CDR1 is SGHVS and CDR2 is FQNEAQ in the germline V gene. The CDR3 is CASSLEGTSGMNTGELFF.

The V call is TRBV3-1, the J call TRBJ2-7. The V gene's germline CDR1 is LGHDT and CDR2 YNNKEL (reference sequence). CDR3 length: 15 amino acids. CDR3 protein: CASSQGLHGSYEQYF.

The J gene is TRBJ2-1, the V gene TRBV12-3 or TRBV12-4; TCRdb selects TRBD2, and the lack of DNA leaves this call unchecked. CDR3 size: 17 residues. CDR3: CASSFPPGTSGNNEQFF.

This chain uses TRBV20-1 with TRBJ2-1; the TRBD2 assignment by TCRdb is unverifiable without DNA. The CDR3 is 15 amino acids. CDR1 and CDR2 (germline): DFQATT, SNEGSKA (reference sequence). The CDR3 spells CSARVGGKSHNEQFF.

The rearrangement links TRBV20-1 to TRBJ2-7; TCRdb's D call of TRBD2 is untestable without DNA. The CDR3 is 15 residues long. Germline-derived CDR1 and CDR2 are DFQATT and SNEGSKA (reference sequence). The CDR3 spells CSAGVLAGGTSEQYF.

The rearrangement joins TRBV10-3 to TRBJ2-3; absent DNA, TCRdb's TRBD1 call cannot be checked. This CDR3 region has 13 residues. The germline V gene encodes CDR1 ENHRY and CDR2 SYGVKD. The CDR3 loop reads CAHRAGITDTQYF.

The chain combines TRBV5-1 with TRBJ1-2; the D gene TCRdb calls, TRBD1, cannot be checked with no DNA. Germline CDR1 reads SGHRS; CDR2 reads YFSETQ. The CDR3 consists of 15 residues. This chain's CDR3 is CASSLSAGARDGYTF.

The chain employs TRBV5-1 and TRBJ2-3; TCRdb's assignment of TRBD2 cannot be checked, as there is no DNA. This CDR3 spans 16 amino acids. Germline CDR1 reads SGHRS; CDR2 reads YFSETQ. CDR3 in amino acids: CASSASGLTLTDTQYF.